The table lists the clone carrying this TCR beta chain with many counts. Its specificity is unknown. TCRdb analysed the multiplex PCR reads with MiXCR anew, one entry per CDR3 protein. Of roughly 86,000 distinct CDR3 sequences listed, 15% to 20% are singletons. These data belong to a study of breast tumors, draining lymph nodes, adjacent tissues. Germline V gives CDR1 SGHDT, CDR2 YYEEEE. The CDR3 contains 16 residues. Deletions cut 2 bases from V and 6 bases from J, with 17 bases between. Samples came from axillary lymph nodes draining the breast cancer. Findings of the study overall: Compared with lymph nodes, tumors were less diverse; compared with nontumor tissue, more. Data fit most tumor T cells coming from lymph node, expanding in tumor. Luminal-like breast cancer showed significantly greater tumor-nontumor repertoire similarity than basal-like breast cancer did.

The receptor was derived from a female donor with breast cancer. Some clones in this sample may be carry-over from other donors' samples. The chain recombines TRBV5-6 with TRBJ1-4, with D perhaps matching TRBD1 (5 bases). Sequencing was performed on axillary lymph node tissue. In nucleotides, the CDR3 is TGTGCCAGCAGCTTATCCGGGACCGCGACCCATGAAAAACTGTTTTTT. Encoded protein: CASSLSGTATHEKLFF.